This is a list of T cell receptor beta chains from one sample in a study of blood T cell repertoires in COVID-19. Profiled with immunoSEQ multiplex PCR; TCRdb holds only in-frame clones, not every one. The table shows under 80,000 clones, with around 80% occurring only once. Material: peripheral blood. The receptor set was obtained from a human donor in a cohort sampled during active COVID-19. Each CDR3 is given with its conserved first and last residue. A D gene is named only where the DNA matches it firmly. Size tells how often a clone was seen (once, few, many) or the class of an expanded clone, and some rows leave it out.

V	size	D	length	J	DNA	CDR3
TRBV18	-	TRBD1	15	TRBJ2-2	TGTGCCAGCTCATCGGGACAGGGGAACACCGGGGAGCTGTTTTTT	CASSSGQGNTGELFF
TRBV9	-	-	13	TRBJ2-5	TGTGCCAGCAGCGCACAACAACAAGAGACCCAGTACTTC	CASSAQQQETQYF
TRBV28	-	-	16	TRBJ1-1	TGTGCCAGCAGTGAACCAGGGGTGTCTATGAACACTGAAGCTTTCTTT	CASSEPGVSMNTEAFF
TRBV13	few	-	14	TRBJ2-7	TGTGCCAGCAGCTTTGGAGCAGCTTACTACGAGCAGTACTTC	CASSFGAAYYEQYF
TRBV18	-	TRBD2	16	TRBJ2-7	TGTGCCAGCTCACCCACTGCTGGAGGCGGGAGATCGGAGCAGTACTTC	CASSPTAGGGRSEQYF
TRBV10-1	-	-	13	TRBJ2-5	TGCGCCAGCAGCGACAGTCTACAAGAGACCCAGTACTTC	CASSDSLQETQYF
TRBV19	-	-	15	TRBJ1-6	TGTGCCAGTAGAGTGGACAGCCTCGTAGATTCACCCCTCCACTTT	CASRVDSLVDSPLHF
TRBV19	-	-	12	TRBJ2-3	TGTGCCAGTAGTATTATCGCGGATACGCAGTATTTT	CASSIIADTQYF
TRBV4-2	-	TRBD1	15	TRBJ2-5	TGTGCCAGCAGCCAAGGGCTTAAGGGGGCGGAGACCCAGTACTTC	CASSQGLKGAETQYF
TRBV5-4	-	TRBD1	15	TRBJ2-3	TGTGCCAGCAGCTCCCGGACAGGAGAGGGAGATACGCAGTATTTT	CASSSRTGEGDTQYF
TRBV10-3	few	TRBD1	13	TRBJ1-2	TGTGCCATCAGTGTGGACAGGCCCTATGGCTACACCTTC	CAISVDRPYGYTF
TRBV6-6	-	TRBD2	14	TRBJ2-3	TGTGCCAGCAGGAGCGGGAGGGACACAGATACGCAGTATTTT	CASRSGRDTDTQYF
TRBV19	-	-	12	TRBJ2-2	TGTGCCAGTAGTAACGGTCCCGGGGAGCTGTTTTTT	CASSNGPGELFF
TRBV3-1/TRBV3-2	-	TRBD1	16	TRBJ2-6	TGTGCCAGCAGCCTAGGGACAGGGGCTGGGGCCAACGTCCTGACTTTC	CASSLGTGAGANVLTF
TRBV30	-	-	15	TRBJ2-3	TGTGCCTGGAATTCACCCGGGGAAATCACAGATACGCAGTATTTT	CAWNSPGEITDTQYF
TRBV20-1	few	-	13	TRBJ1-1	TGCAGTGCGAGTGACCGCCTAGCCCTGTCGGCTTTCTTT	CSASDRLALSAFF
TRBV12-2	-	-	16	TRBJ2-7	TGTGCAAGTCGCTTTCAGGGAAGTAGGCGCTCCTACGAGCAGTACTTC	CASRFQGSRRSYEQYF
TRBV7-9	-	TRBD2	15	TRBJ2-1	TGTGCCAGCAGCCTCTCCGAGGGAGGGTACAATGAGCAGTTCTTC	CASSLSEGGYNEQFF
TRBV5-1	-	TRBD1	15	TRBJ2-1	TGCGCCAGCAGCGCAACAGGGGAGCCTTTCAATGAGCAGTTCTTC	CASSATGEPFNEQFF
TRBV10-3	-	-	11	TRBJ2-7	TGTGCCATCAGTGAACAGGGCGAGCAGTACTTC	CAISEQGEQYF
TRBV2	-	-	18	TRBJ2-6	TGTGCCAGCAGTGAAAGGGACTGGGCGTTTGGTGGGGCCAACGTCCTGACTTTC	CASSERDWAFGGANVLTF
TRBV3-1/TRBV3-2	-	-	18	TRBJ1-3	TGTGCCAGCAGCCAAGAAGGAGAAAAGGGGCTCTCTGGAAACACCATATATTTT	CASSQEGEKGLSGNTIYF
TRBV29-1	-	TRBD1	13	TRBJ2-1	TGCAGCGTCGGACAGGGTGGATACAATGAGCAGTTCTTC	CSVGQGGYNEQFF